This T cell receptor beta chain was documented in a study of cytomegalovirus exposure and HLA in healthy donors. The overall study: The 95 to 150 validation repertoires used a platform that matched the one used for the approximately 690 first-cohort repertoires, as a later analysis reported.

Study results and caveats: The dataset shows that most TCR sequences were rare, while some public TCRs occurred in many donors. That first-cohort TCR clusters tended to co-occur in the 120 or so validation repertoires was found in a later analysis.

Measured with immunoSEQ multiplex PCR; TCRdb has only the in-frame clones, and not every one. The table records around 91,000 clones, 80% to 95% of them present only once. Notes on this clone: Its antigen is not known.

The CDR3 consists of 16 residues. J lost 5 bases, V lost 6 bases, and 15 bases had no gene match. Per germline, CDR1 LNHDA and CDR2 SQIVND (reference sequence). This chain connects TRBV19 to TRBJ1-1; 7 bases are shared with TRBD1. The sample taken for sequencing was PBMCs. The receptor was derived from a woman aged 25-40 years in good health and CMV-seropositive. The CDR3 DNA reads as TGTGCCAGTAGACAGGGGTGGGGCAGTGCGAGGACTGAAGCTTTCTTT. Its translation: CASRQGWGSARTEAFF.